This TCR beta chain was sequenced for a study of cytomegalovirus exposure and HLA in healthy donors. The study's findings and limits: Rarity marked most TCR sequences, yet some public TCRs occurred in many donors. Previous analysis showed most TCR beta V segments were productive about 87% or about 30% of the time.

Unmatched junction bases numbered 1, after V lost 4 bases and J lost 4 bases. The CDR3 consists of 12 residues. CDR1 is SGHRS, CDR2 YFSETQ, per germline. A remark on this clone: Its cognate antigen is unknown.

PCR primers comprised 60 Vbeta and 13 Jbeta primers. Libraries were prepared by immunoSEQ multiplex PCR; TCRdb keeps only in-frame clonotypes and omits some of them. The table includes 95,000 to 150,000 clones, more than 60% detected once. The receptor's source is a woman aged 40 to 49 in good health and CMV-seronegative. V usage is TRBV5-1 and J usage is TRBJ1-2; 7 positions match TRBD1. The sequencing sample was made of PBMCs. Written as DNA, the CDR3 is TGCGCCAGCAGCGGGGACAGCTATGGCTACACCTTC. This gives the protein CASSGDSYGYTF. Variable domain in full (rest from reference TRBV5-1 and TRBJ1-2): KAGVTQTPRYLIKTRGQQVTLSCSPISGHRSVSWYQQTPGQGLQFLFEYFSETQRNKGNFPGRFSGRQFSNSRSEMNVSTLELGDSALYLCASSGDSYGYTFGSGTRLTVV.